These 4 T cell receptor beta chains were all obtained from the same sample, sequenced in a study of T cells after yellow fever vaccination. TCRdb independently ran MiXCR on the 5' RACE reads; one entry per CDR3 protein. The sample has about 220,000 distinct CDR3 sequences, 3% to 4% seen once. Sequences were derived from CD4+ T cells sorted from PBMCs, sampled 10 days after the yellow fever booster vaccination. The receptors come from a man younger than 35 who received the YFV17D yellow fever vaccine.

This clonotype was picked up many times. J is TRBJ2-5 and V is TRBV7-3, with D possibly being TRBD2 (5 bases). Germline V lookup: CDR1 SGHTA, CDR2 FQGTGA. Between the trimmed V and J ends, which lost 2 bases and 3 bases, there was a span of 10 bases. This CDR3 has 14 amino acids. CDR3 in amino acids: CASSLDRGKETQYF. CDR3 DNA sequence: TGTGCCAGCAGCTTAGATCGGGGTAAAGAGACCCAGTACTTC.

This clonotype was detected ten times or more. CDR3 amino acids: CASSLEGLANEKLFF. In DNA form, the CDR3 reads TGTGCCAGCAGCTTAGAAGGGCTTGCTAATGAAAAACTGTTTTTT. The chain carries TRBV7-9 and TRBJ1-4; D call uncertain. With 1 base removed from V and 3 bases from J, the gap between germline ends came to 9 bases. The CDR3 spans 15 residues. The germline V gene encodes CDR1 SEHNR and CDR2 FQNEAQ (reference sequence).

This clonotype has at least ten counts. The chain joins TRBV4-3 to TRBJ2-3; 9 bases agree with TRBD2. Germline assignment: CDR1 LGHNA and CDR2 YSLEER. The J segment lost 12 bases and the V segment lost 3 bases, leaving 7 bases of the junction unmatched. This CDR3 has 13 residues. CDR3 DNA sequence: TGCGCCAGCAGCCATGTGGGACTAGCCGCCCAGTATTTT. Its translation: CASSHVGLAAQYF.

This clonotype was seen only a few times. The V and J genes are TRBV4-3 and TRBJ1-2; tentative D call: TRBD1 (6 bases). V lost 0 bases and J lost 4, with 9 bases in between. CDR1 is LGHNA and CDR2 is YSLEER in the germline V gene. The CDR3 has 14 amino acids. The CDR3 reads CASSQDTGRYGYTF. The CDR3 DNA reads TGCGCCAGCAGCCAAGACACAGGGCGCTATGGCTACACCTTC.